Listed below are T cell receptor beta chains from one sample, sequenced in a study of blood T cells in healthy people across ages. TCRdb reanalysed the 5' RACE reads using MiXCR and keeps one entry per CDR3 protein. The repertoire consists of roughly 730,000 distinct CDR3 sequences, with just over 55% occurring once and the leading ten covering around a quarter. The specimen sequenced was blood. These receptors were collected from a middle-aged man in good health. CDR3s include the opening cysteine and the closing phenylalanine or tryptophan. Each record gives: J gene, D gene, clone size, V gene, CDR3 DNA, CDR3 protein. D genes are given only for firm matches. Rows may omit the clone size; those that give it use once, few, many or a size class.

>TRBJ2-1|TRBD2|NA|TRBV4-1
TGCGCCAGCAGCCAAGGAGGGGACTACGAGCAGTTCTTC
CASSQGGDYEQFF
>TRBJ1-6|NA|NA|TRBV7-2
TGTGCCAGCAGCTTATTTAGTCAGGGTTCCAGTTCACCCCTCCACTTT
CASSLFSQGSSSPLHF
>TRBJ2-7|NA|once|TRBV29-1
TGCAGCGTTGTGCAGGGGCCCTACTACGAGCAGTACTTC
CSVVQGPYYEQYF
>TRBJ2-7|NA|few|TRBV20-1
TGCAGTGCTCCAGACTCTTACAATGAGCAGTACTTC
CSAPDSYNEQYF
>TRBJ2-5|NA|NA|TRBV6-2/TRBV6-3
TGTGCCAGCAGGGACTACGCCCGGGGACATCAAGAGACCCAGTACTTC
CASRDYARGHQETQYF
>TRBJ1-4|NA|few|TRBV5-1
TGCGCCAGCAGCACGGACGGGGTTGAGGAAAAACTGTTTTTT
CASSTDGVEEKLFF
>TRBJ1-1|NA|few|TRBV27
TGTGCCAGCAGTGGAGTGGACATTGGGGGGAGACGCACTGAAGCTTTCTTT
CASSGVDIGGRRTEAFF
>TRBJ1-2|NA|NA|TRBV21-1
TGTGCCAGCAGCAACTTTGACAGGGGCAGGGGCTACACCTTC
CASSNFDRGRGYTF
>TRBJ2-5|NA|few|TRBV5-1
TGCGCCAGCAGGGATCTTGATGGACAAGAGACCCAGTACTTC
CASRDLDGQETQYF
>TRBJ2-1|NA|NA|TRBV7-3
TGTGCCAGCAGCTTAACGTACGGGGCAGGCGAGCAGTTCTTC
CASSLTYGAGEQFF
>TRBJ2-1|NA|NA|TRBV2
TGTGCCAGGGGGGGTCCAGGGGACAATGAGCAGTTCTTC
CARGGPGDNEQFF
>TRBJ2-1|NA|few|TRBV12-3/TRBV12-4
TGTGCCAGCTTAATGGGGTACTCCTACAATGAGCAGTTCTTC
CASLMGYSYNEQFF